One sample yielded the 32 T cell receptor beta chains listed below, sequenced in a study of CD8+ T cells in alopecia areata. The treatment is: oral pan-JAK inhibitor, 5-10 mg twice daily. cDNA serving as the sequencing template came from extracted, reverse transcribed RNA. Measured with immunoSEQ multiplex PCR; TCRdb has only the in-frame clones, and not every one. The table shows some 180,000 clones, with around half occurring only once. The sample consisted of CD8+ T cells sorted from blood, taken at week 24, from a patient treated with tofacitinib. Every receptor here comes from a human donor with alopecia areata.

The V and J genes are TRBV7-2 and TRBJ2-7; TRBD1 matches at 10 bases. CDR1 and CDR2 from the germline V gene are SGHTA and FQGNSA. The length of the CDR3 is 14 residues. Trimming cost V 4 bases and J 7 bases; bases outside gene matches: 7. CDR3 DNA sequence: TGTGCCAGCAGCTCAACGACAGGGGGCCGGGAGCAGTACTTC. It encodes CASSSTTGGREQYF.

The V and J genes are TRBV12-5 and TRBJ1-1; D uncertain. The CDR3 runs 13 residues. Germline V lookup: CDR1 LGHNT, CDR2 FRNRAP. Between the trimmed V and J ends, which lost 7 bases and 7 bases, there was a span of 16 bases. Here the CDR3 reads CASAHLGVGEAFF. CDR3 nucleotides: TGTGCTAGTGCCCACCTCGGTGTCGGTGAAGCTTTCTTT.

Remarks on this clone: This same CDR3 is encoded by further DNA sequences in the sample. The CDR3 loop reads CASSQDGATNEKLFF. The DNA for the CDR3 is TGCGCCAGCAGCCAAGATGGCGCAACTAATGAAAAACTGTTTTTT. The rearrangement joins TRBV4-3 to TRBJ1-4; D gene ambiguous. This CDR3 region has 15 residues. Germline V gene data show CDR1 as LGHNA and CDR2 as YSLEER. V was clipped by 0 bases and J by 0 bases, with 5 bases between them.

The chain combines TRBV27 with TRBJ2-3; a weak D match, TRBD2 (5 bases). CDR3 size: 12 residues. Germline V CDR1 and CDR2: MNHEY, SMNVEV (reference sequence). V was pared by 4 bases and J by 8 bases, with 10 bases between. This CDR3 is CASSSLEGTQYF. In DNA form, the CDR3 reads TGTGCCAGCAGTTCCCTTGAGGGTACGCAGTATTTT.

The CDR3 DNA reads TGTGCCAGCAGTTACTCCTCCGGGTACAATCAGCCCCAGCATTTT. This translates into CASSYSSGYNQPQHF. The chain recombines TRBV6-5 with TRBJ1-5; D is unclear. The CDR3 is 15 residues long. Germline CDR1 and CDR2: MNHEY and SVGAGI. Trimming pared 0 bases from V and 3 bases from J, leaving 9 bases between.

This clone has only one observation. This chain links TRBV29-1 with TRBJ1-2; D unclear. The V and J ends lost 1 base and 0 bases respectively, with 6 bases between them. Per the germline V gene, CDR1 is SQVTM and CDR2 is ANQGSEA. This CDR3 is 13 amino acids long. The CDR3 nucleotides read TGCAGCGTTGAAGGGCTCTCTAACTATGGCTACACCTTC. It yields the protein CSVEGLSNYGYTF.

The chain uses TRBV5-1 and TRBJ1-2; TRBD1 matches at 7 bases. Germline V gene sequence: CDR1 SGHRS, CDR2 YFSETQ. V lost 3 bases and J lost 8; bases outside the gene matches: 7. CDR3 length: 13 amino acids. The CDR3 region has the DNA TGCGCCAGCAGCTCGGGGACAGTGGACGGCTACACCTTC. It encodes CASSSGTVDGYTF. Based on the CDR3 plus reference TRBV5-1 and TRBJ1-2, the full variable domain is KAGVTQTPRYLIKTRGQQVTLSCSPISGHRSVSWYQQTPGQGLQFLFEYFSETQRNKGNFPGRFSGRQFSNSRSEMNVSTLELGDSALYLCASSSGTVDGYTFGSGTRLTVV.

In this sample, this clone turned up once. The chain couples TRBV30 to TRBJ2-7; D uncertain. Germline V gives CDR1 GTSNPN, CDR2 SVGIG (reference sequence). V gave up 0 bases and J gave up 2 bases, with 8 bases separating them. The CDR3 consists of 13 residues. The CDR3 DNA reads TGTGCCTGGAGTGTCTCCAGGCCCTACGAGCAGTACTTC. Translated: CAWSVSRPYEQYF.

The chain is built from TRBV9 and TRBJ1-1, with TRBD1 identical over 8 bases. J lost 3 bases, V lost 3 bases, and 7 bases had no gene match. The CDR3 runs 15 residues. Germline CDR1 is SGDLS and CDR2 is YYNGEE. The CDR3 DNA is TGTGCCAGCAGCGCCAAGGGACAGGCGGACACTGAAGCTTTCTTT. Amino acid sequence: CASSAKGQADTEAFF.

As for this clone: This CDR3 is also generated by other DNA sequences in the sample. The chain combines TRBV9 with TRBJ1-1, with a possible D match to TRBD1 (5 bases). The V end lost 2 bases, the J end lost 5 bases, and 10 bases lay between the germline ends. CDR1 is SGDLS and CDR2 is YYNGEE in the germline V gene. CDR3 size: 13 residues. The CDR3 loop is CASSVGGRTEAFF. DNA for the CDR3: TGTGCCAGCAGCGTCGGGGGGAGGACTGAAGCTTTCTTT. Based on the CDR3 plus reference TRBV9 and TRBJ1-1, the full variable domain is DSGVTQTPKHLITATGQRVTLRCSPRSGDLSVYWYQQSLDQGLQFLIQYYNGEERAKGNILERFSAQQFPDLHSELNLSSLELGDSALYFCASSVGGRTEAFFGQGTRLTVV.

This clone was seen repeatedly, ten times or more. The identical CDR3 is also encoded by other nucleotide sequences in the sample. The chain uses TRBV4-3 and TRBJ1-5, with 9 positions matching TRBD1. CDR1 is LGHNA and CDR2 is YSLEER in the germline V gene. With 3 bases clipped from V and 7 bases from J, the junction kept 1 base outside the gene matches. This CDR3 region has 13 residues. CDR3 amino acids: CASSQDRGQPQHF. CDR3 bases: TGCGCCAGCAGCCAGGACAGGGGACAGCCCCAGCATTTT.

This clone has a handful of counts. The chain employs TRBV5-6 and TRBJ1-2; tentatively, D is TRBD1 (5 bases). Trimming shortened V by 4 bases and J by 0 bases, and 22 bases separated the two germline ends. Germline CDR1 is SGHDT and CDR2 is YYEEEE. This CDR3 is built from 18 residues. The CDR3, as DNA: TGTGCCAGCAGCGGATCTGGACACGATGCTCCTTCTAACTATGGCTACACCTTC. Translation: CASSGSGHDAPSNYGYTF.

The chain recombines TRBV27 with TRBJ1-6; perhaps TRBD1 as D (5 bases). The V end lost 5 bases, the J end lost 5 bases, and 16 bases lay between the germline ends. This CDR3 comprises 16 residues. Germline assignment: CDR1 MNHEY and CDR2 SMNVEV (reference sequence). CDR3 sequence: CASSIGTPLNNSPLHF. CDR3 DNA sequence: TGTGCCAGCAGTATCGGGACCCCCCTCAATAATTCACCCCTCCACTTT.

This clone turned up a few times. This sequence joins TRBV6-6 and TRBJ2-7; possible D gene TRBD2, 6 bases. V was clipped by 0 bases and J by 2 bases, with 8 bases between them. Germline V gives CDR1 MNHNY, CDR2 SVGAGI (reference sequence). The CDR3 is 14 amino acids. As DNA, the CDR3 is TGTGCCAGCAGTTACTCGGAGGGGACCTACGAGCAGTACTTC. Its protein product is CASSYSEGTYEQYF.

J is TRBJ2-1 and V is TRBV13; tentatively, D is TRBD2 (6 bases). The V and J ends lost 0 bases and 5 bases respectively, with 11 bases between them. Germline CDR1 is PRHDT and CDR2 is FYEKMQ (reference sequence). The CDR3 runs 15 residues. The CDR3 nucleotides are TGTGCCAGCAGCTTAGGGGCTAGCGCCCACAATGAGCAGTTCTTC. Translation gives CASSLGASAHNEQFF.

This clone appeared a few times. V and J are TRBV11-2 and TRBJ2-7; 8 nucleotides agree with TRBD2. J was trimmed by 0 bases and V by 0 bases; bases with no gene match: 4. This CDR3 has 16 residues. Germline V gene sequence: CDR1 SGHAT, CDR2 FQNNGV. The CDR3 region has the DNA TGTGCCAGCAGCTTAGAGGCTAGCGGGTACTCCTACGAGCAGTACTTC. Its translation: CASSLEASGYSYEQYF.

The DNA for the CDR3 is TGCGCCAGCAGCCCTAACGCAGGCGGGTCCTCCTACGAGCAGTACTTC. This gives the protein CASSPNAGGSSYEQYF. The chain uses TRBV4-1 and TRBJ2-7; D possibly corresponds to TRBD2 (5 bases). The germline V and J ends were trimmed by 4 bases and 0 bases, with 16 bases remaining between them. Per germline, CDR1 MGHRA and CDR2 YSYEKL. The CDR3 contains 16 residues.

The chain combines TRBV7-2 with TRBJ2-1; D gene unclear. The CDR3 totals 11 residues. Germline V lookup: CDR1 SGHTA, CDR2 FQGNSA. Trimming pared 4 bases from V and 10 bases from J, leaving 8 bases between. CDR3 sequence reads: CASSSRLEQFF. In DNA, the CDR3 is TGTGCCAGCAGCTCCAGACTGGAGCAGTTCTTC.

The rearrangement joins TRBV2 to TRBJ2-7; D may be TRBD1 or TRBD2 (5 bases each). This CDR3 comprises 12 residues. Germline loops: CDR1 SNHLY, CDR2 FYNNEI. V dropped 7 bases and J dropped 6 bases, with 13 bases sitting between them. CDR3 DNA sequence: TGTGCCAGCAACGAGGGGCTGCGCGAGCAGTACTTC. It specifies CASNEGLREQYF.

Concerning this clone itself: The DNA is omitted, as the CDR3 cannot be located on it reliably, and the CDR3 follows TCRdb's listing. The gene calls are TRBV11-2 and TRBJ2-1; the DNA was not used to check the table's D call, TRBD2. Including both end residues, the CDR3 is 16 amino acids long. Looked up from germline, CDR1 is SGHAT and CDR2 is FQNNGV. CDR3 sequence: CASSSSSGGATDEQFF.

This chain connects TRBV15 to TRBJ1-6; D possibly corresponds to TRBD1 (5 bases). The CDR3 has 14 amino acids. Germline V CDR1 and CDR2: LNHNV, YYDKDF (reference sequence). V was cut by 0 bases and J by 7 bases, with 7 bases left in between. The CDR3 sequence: CATSREGENSPLHF. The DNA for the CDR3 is TGTGCCACCAGCAGAGAGGGGGAGAATTCACCCCTCCACTTT.

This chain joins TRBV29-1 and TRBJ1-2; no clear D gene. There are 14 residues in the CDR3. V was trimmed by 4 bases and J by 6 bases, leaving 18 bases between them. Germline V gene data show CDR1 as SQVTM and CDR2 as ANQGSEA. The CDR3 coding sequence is TGCAGCGTTGGGGGAAAAGGTGGGGAGAATGGCTACACCTTC. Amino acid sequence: CSVGGKGGENGYTF.

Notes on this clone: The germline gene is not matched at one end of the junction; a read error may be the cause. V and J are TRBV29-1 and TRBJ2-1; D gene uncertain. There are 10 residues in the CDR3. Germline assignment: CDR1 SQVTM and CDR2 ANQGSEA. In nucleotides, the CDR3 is TGCAGCGTCGAAGTGGATGAGCAGTTCTTC. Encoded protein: CSVEVDEQFF.

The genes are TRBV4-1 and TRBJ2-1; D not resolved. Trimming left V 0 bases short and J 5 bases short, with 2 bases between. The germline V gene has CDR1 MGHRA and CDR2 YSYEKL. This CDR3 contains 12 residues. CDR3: CASSQDHNEQFF. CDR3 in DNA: TGCGCCAGCAGCCAAGATCACAATGAGCAGTTCTTC.

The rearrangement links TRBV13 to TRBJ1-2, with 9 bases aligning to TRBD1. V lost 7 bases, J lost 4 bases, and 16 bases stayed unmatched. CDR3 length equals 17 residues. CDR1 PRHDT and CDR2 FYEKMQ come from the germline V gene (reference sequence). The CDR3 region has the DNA TGTGCCAGCAACACGGGCCGGGCCGGGACAGGGCGCTATGGCTACACCTTC. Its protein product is CASNTGRAGTGRYGYTF.

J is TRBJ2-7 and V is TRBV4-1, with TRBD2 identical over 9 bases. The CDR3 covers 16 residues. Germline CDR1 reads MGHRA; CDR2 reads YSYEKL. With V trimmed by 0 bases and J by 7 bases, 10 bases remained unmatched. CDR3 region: CASSQDGAGGSGEQYF. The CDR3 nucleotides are TGCGCCAGCAGCCAAGATGGAGCGGGGGGATCGGGGGAGCAGTACTTC.

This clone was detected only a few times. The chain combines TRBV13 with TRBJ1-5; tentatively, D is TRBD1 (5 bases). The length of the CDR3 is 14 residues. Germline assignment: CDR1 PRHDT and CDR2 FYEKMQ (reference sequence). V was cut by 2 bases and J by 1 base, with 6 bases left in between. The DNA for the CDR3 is TGTGCCAGCAGCTTACGACAGAGCAATCAGCCCCAGCATTTT. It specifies CASSLRQSNQPQHF.

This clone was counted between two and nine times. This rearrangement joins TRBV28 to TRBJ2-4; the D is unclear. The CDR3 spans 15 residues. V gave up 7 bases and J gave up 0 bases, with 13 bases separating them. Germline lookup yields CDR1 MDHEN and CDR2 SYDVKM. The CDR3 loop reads CASNPASVAKNIQYF. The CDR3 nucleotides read TGTGCCAGCAATCCCGCCAGCGTAGCCAAAAACATTCAGTACTTC.

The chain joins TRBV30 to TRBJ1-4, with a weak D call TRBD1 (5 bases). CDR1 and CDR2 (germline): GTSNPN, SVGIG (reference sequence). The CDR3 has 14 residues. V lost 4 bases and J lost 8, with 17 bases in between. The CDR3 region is CAWTSLGEREKLFF. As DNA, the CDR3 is TGTGCCTGGACCTCTTTGGGGGAAAGAGAAAAACTGTTTTTT.

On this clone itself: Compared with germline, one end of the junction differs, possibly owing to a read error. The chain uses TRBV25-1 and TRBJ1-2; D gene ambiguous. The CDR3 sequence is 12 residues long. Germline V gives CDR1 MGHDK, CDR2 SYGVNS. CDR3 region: CASSEAKGKEGF. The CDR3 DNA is TGTGCCAGCAGTGAAGCCAAGGGTAAGGAAGGCTTC.

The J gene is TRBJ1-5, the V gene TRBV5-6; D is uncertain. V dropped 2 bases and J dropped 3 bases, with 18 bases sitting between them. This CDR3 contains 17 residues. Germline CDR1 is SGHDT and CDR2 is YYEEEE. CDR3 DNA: TGTGCCAGCAGCTTAACCCTGGGAGGGTCGAACAATCAGCCCCAGCATTTT. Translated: CASSLTLGGSNNQPQHF.

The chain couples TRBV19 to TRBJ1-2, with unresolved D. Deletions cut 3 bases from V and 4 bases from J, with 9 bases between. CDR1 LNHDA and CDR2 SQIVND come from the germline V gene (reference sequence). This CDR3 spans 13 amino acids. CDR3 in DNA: TGTGCCAGTAGTATGACTGCGCCCTATGGCTACACCTTC. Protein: CASSMTAPYGYTF.